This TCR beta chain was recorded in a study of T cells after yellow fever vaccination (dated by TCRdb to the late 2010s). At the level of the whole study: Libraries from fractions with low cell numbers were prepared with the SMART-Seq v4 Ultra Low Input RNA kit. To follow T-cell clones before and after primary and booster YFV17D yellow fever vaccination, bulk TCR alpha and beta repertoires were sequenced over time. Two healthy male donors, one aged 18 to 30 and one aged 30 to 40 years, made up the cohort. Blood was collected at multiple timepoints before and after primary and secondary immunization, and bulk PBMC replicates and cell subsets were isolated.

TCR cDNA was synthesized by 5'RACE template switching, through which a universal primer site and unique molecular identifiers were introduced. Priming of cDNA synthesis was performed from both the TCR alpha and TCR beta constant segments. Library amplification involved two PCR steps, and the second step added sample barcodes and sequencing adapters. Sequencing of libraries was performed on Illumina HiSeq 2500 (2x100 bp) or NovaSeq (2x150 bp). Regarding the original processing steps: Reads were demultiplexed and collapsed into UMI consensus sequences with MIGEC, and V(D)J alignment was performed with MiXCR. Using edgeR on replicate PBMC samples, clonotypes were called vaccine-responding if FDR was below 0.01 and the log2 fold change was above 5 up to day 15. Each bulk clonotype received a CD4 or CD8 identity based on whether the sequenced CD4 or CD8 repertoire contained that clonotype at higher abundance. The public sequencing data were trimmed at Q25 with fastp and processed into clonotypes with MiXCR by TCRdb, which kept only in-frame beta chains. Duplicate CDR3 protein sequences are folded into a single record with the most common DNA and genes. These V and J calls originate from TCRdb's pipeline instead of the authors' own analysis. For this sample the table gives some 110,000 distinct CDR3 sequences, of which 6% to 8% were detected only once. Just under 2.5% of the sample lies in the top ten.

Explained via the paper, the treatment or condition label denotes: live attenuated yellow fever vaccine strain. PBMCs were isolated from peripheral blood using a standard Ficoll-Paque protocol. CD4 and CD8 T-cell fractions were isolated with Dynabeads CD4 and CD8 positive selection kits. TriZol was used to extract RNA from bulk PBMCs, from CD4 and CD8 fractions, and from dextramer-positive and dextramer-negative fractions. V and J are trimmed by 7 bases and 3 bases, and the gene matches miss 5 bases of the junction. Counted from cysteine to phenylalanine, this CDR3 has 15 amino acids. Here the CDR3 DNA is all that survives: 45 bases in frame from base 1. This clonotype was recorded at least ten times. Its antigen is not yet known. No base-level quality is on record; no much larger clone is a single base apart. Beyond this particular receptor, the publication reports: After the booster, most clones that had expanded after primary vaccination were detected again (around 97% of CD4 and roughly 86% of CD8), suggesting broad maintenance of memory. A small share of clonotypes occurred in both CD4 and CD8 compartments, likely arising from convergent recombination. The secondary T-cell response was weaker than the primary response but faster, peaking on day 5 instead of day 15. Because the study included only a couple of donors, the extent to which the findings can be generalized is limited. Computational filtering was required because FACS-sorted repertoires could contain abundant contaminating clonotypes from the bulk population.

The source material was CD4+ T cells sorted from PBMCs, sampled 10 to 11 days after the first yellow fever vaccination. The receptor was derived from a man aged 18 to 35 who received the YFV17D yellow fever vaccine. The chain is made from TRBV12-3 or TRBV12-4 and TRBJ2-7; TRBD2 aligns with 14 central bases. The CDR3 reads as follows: CASTLGTSGGYEQYF. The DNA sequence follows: TGTGCCAGCACCCTAGGGACTAGCGGGGGCTACGAGCAGTACTTC.